This paragraph covers one T cell receptor (beta chain) sequence. The entry originates in a study of blood T cell repertoires in COVID-19. Turning to the study itself: PBMCs, B-cell-depleted T cells, or T cells were the source of the cDNA or gDNA that made up the material.

The CDR3 runs 14 residues. The V segment lost 0 bases and the J segment 2 bases; nucleotides outside the gene matches: 0. Germline lookup yields CDR1 SGDLS and CDR2 YYNGEE. Assay: immunoSEQ multiplex PCR; the TCRdb copy retains only in-frame clones and omits some. Among fewer than 95,000 clones listed, 75% to 90% were seen once. This clonotype was obtained from a male donor with acute or convalescent COVID-19. Sample: peripheral blood. The J gene is TRBJ2-5, the V gene TRBV9; 8 nucleotides line up with TRBD2. DNA for the CDR3: TGTGCCAGCAGCGTAGCGGGGGGGCAAGAGACCCAGTACTTC. It is translated as CASSVAGGQETQYF.